This TCR beta chain was identified in a study of T cells in Graves' hyperthyroidism and ophthalmopathy. Turning to the study itself: Peripheral blood was obtained at initial diagnosis, preceding any treatment. Notes on the study in general: Ophthalmopathy was distinguished from stable hyperthyroidism by 13 V-J signatures.

Not enrolled were patients with uncontrolled infection, other autoimmune disease, pregnancy or lactation. PBMCs were derived from 9.5 to 10 ml fresh peripheral blood. This clonotype has a single count. The target antigen is unknown. It was RNA transcripts that yielded the amplified TCR beta CDR3 regions. In the first-round RT-PCR of the TCR CDR3, the HTBI primer set was used. TCRdb itself ran the multiplex PCR reads through MiXCR, one entry per CDR3 protein. The sample lists roughly 640,000 distinct CDR3 sequences, more than 15% occurring once. Trimming stripped 3 bases from V and 8 bases from J, with 23 bases between. The CDR3 has 18 residues. Looked up from germline, CDR1 is SEHNR and CDR2 is FQNEAQ (reference sequence).

The chain is built from TRBV7-9 and TRBJ1-6; D might be TRBD1 (5 bases). The receptor's source is a woman between 40 and 50 years old with Graves' ophthalmopathy. Material for sequencing was blood. CDR3 amino acids: CASSFGTGGVNDDSPLHF. The DNA for the CDR3 is TGTGCCAGCAGCTTCGGGACTGGTGGGGTTAACGATGATTCACCCCTCCACTTT. Using reference TRBV7-9 and TRBJ1-6 for the parts outside the CDR3, the full variable domain is DTGVSQNPRHKITKRGQNVTFRCDPISEHNRLYWYRQTLGQGPEFLTYFQNEAQLEKSRLLSDRFSAERPKGSFSTLEIQRTEQGDSAMYLCASSFGTGGVNDDSPLHFGNGTRLTVT.